The T cell receptor (beta chain) described here comes from a study of CD8 T cells in Susac syndrome. Germline CDR1 GTSNPN, CDR2 SVGIG (reference sequence). V shed 2 bases and J 3 bases; nucleotides not matched to a gene: 7. This CDR3 comprises 15 residues. The RNA input was roughly 0.45 to 1 ug, and it was reverse transcribed with random hexamers. TCRdb re-analysed the immunoSEQ multiplex PCR reads in MiXCR, keeping a single row per CDR3 protein. The sample lists roughly 130,000 distinct CDR3 sequences, about 96% occurring once. The chain carries TRBV30 and TRBJ2-1; 7 positions agree with TRBD2. Sequenced: CD4+ T cells from PBMCs. This clonotype was obtained from a human donor in good health. DNA for the CDR3: TGTGCCTGGAGTAACCCTAGCGGTGACTACAATGAGCAGTTCTTC. This sequence encodes CAWSNPSGDYNEQFF.